The 3 T cell receptor beta chains below all came from one sample that was sequenced in a study of T cell repertoires in cytomegalovirus infection (dated by TCRdb to about 2019). The reads were generated on an Illumina HiSeq 1500. TCRdb's own reprocessing of the public reads used fastp at Q25 and MiXCR and kept productive beta chains. Identical CDR3 protein sequences are pooled into one entry, listed with their most common genes and DNA. This sample comprises 560,000 or so distinct CDR3 sequences, approximately 15% of them detected only once. The top ten clonotypes cover approximately 24% of the sample. The sample comprised CD8+ T cells from PBMCs. The receptor set was obtained from a human donor in good health (CMV status not recorded). Some clones in this sample may be carry-over from other donors' samples.

The sample holds many counts of this clonotype. The rearrangement joins TRBV11-2 to TRBJ2-3; tentatively, D is TRBD1 or TRBD2 (5 bases each). The germline V gene encodes CDR1 SGHAT and CDR2 FQNNGV. The CDR3 has 17 residues. Trimming removed 2 bases at V and 1 base at J, with 16 bases between. CDR3 residues: CASSLFQGMGGTDTQYF. The CDR3 bases are TGTGCCAGCAGCTTATTCCAGGGAATGGGGGGCACAGATACGCAGTATTTT.

This clonotype was seen ten or more times. V gene TRBV12-3 or TRBV12-4 combines with J gene TRBJ1-6; D is unresolved. V lost 5 bases and J 6 bases, leaving 17 bases between the germline ends. The CDR3 runs to 16 residues. The DNA for the CDR3 is TGTGCCAGCAGTCTGACCCCCTGGAGTTTTAATTCACCCCTCCACTTT. This gives the protein CASSLTPWSFNSPLHF.

In this sample, this clonotype turned up a few times. The chain joins TRBV18 to TRBJ2-6; tentatively, D is TRBD2 (6 bases). The CDR3 extends over 17 amino acids. Per germline, CDR1 KGHSH and CDR2 LQKENI. V was cut by 2 bases and J by 1 base, with 12 bases left in between. In nucleotides, the CDR3 is TGTGCCAGCTCACCAACGGGACTTTCTTCTGGGGCCAACGTCCTGACTTTC. Its translation is CASSPTGLSSGANVLTF.